This TCR beta chain was sequenced in a study of vaccination and CD4 T cells after COVID-19. Study in general: Post-COVID draws came a median roughly 97 days after diagnosis (range 35 to 161). Control cultures were supplied with a CEFX pool, an HIV-1 Nef pool, or no peptide at all.

Germline CDR1 SNHLY, CDR2 FYNNEI. This CDR3 comprises 15 residues. V was pared by 4 bases and J by 1 base, with 13 bases between. Treatment defined: approximately 11-day PBMC culture with coronavirus spike peptide pools or control peptides (ViraFEST assay). CD4+ T cells of the unexposed donor were collected before the COVID-19 pandemic (2011-2018). Sequenced with the Oncomine TCR Beta short-read assay was DNA taken from cultured CD4+ T cells. Cultured CD4+ T cells yielded the extracted genomic DNA. TCRdb called the PCR reads again in MiXCR, with one record for every CDR3 protein. The sample has a few thousand distinct CDR3 sequences; under 30% are singletons. This clonotype came up a few times. Its antigen is as yet unknown.

The gene calls are TRBV2 and TRBJ1-1; unclear D gene. Sequencing was performed on CD4+ T cells from blood, cultured in vitro. The clonotype was recovered from a human donor in good health. CDR3 DNA sequence: TGTGCCAGCAGTGTGATCGCCACATCGAACACTGAAGCTTTCTTT. It is translated as CASSVIATSNTEAFF.